One sample yielded the 32 T cell receptor beta chains listed below, sequenced in a study of neurological immune-mediated disorders. TCRdb reprocessed the 5' RACE reads with MiXCR, giving one entry per CDR3 protein. The repertoire includes 39,000 or so distinct CDR3 sequences, 4.8% of them detected once, and around 9% sits in the top ten. Sequenced input: CD4+ T cells from blood. Receptors originate from a young man in good health.

This clonotype was detected ten times or more. The gene calls are TRBV5-1 and TRBJ2-5; D gene unclear. Per germline, CDR1 SGHRS and CDR2 YFSETQ. V was trimmed by 4 bases and J by 1 base, leaving 8 bases between them. CDR3 length: 13 residues. CDR3 residues: CASSPYLQETQYF. CDR3 coding DNA: TGCGCCAGCAGCCCTTACCTCCAAGAGACCCAGTACTTC.

This clonotype was counted at least ten times. CDR3 nucleotides: TGCGCCAGCAGCTTCGGGGACAGGCCTTTGTCTGGGGCCAACGTCCTGACTTTC. It codes for CASSFGDRPLSGANVLTF. The V and J genes are TRBV5-1 and TRBJ2-6; 8 nucleotides match TRBD1. CDR1 is SGHRS, CDR2 YFSETQ, per germline. CDR3 length equals 18 residues. J gave up 1 base and V 2 bases, and 8 bases lay outside the gene matches.

Ten or more counts support this clonotype. The rearrangement links TRBV20-1 to TRBJ2-5, with D perhaps TRBD2 (7 bases). V lost 1 base and J 2 bases, leaving 14 bases between the germline ends. CDR1 DFQATT and CDR2 SNEGSKA come from the germline V gene (reference sequence). The CDR3 consists of 15 residues. The CDR3 is CSARAGRGLQETQYF. Written as DNA, the CDR3 is TGCAGTGCTAGAGCGGGGCGGGGGCTACAAGAGACCCAGTACTTC.

In this sample, this clonotype turned up many times. The chain couples TRBV5-1 to TRBJ1-5, with 8 bases fitting TRBD1. Per germline, CDR1 SGHRS and CDR2 YFSETQ. Losses at the gene ends were 4 bases for V and 4 bases for J; bases not matched to a gene: 7. The CDR3 consists of 15 residues. The CDR3: CASSVDRAPNQPQHF. DNA of the CDR3: TGCGCCAGCAGCGTGGACAGGGCCCCTAATCAGCCCCAGCATTTT.

This clonotype was observed at least ten times. J is TRBJ2-7 and V is TRBV10-2, with 7 nucleotides matching TRBD1. Germline lookup yields CDR1 WSHSY and CDR2 SAAADI. The trim removed 2 bases at V and 6 bases at J, leaving 7 bases unmatched. This CDR3 contains 14 residues. CDR3 residues: CASSETMTGSEQYF. Written as DNA, the CDR3 is TGCGCCAGCAGTGAGACAATGACAGGGTCCGAGCAGTACTTC.

This clonotype is medium-sized (0.01 to 0.1%) by share. The V call is TRBV7-2, the J call TRBJ1-6, with unresolved D. Trimming pared 1 base from V and 4 bases from J, leaving 11 bases between. This CDR3 is built from 16 residues. Germline CDR1 and CDR2: SGHTA and FQGNSA. DNA of the CDR3: TGTGCCAGCAGCTTAGAATGGGGTTCTTATAATTCACCCCTCCACTTT. This gives the protein CASSLEWGSYNSPLHF.

In this sample, this clonotype turned up many times. V and J are TRBV5-6 and TRBJ1-2, with 12 bases that match TRBD1. CDR3 length: 14 residues. Germline CDR1 is SGHDT and CDR2 is YYEEEE. V lost 5 bases to trimming and J lost 4 bases; unmatched junction nucleotides: 3. CDR3 DNA sequence: TGTGCCAGCAGAGGGACAGGGGGCACCTATGGCTACACCTTC. The encoded protein is CASRGTGGTYGYTF.

In its sample, this clonotype was seen many times. The V gene is TRBV6-5, the J gene TRBJ1-2; possibly TRBD1 for D (6 bases). The CDR3 is 15 amino acids. Germline V gene lookup returns CDR1 MNHEY and CDR2 SVGAGI. Deletions cut 4 bases from V and 4 bases from J, with 16 bases between. The CDR3 DNA sequence: TGTGCCAGCAGTTTTGACAGGTCCTCTGTCTATGGCTACACCTTC. The encoded protein is CASSFDRSSVYGYTF.

This clonotype was counted only a few times. The chain carries TRBV11-2 and TRBJ2-1; D is ambiguous. The CDR3 is made up of 12 amino acids. Trimming cost V 2 bases and J 8 bases, with 7 bases left between them. The germline gives CDR1 SGHAT, CDR2 FQNNGV. The CDR3 loop is CASSLSVYEQFF. Written as DNA, the CDR3 is TGTGCCAGCAGCTTAAGTGTCTATGAGCAGTTCTTC.

The sample holds many counts of this clonotype. V is TRBV7-2 and J is TRBJ2-1; 10 positions match TRBD1. The CDR3 is 15 amino acids. Germline CDR1 and CDR2: SGHTA and FQGNSA. Trimming took 2 bases from V and 8 from J; bases not matched to a gene: 6. Written as DNA, the CDR3 is TGTGCCAGCAGCTTAAAGACAGGGGGCCTTTATGAGCAGTTCTTC. This translates into CASSLKTGGLYEQFF.

This clonotype was recorded at least ten times. The chain has TRBV20-1 and TRBJ1-4, with 10 positions matching TRBD1. V trimming: 5 bases; J trimming: 3 bases; junction bases outside the gene matches: 12. Germline CDR1 is DFQATT and CDR2 is SNEGSKA (reference sequence). The CDR3 is made up of 17 amino acids. The DNA of the CDR3 is TGCAGTGCTCGACCGGGACAGGGGTTTGTTGCTAATGAAAAACTGTTTTTT. Residues: CSARPGQGFVANEKLFF.

In this sample, this clonotype turned up many times. The chain is built from TRBV9 and TRBJ1-2, with D tentatively TRBD1 (5 bases). V lost 3 bases and J lost 4, with 16 bases in between. Germline V lookup: CDR1 SGDLS, CDR2 YYNGEE. The length of the CDR3 is 15 residues. As DNA, the CDR3 is TGTGCCAGCAGCGCCACCAGGGAAGGGCCCTATGGCTACACCTTC. Its protein product is CASSATREGPYGYTF.

This clonotype came up many times. The V call is TRBV2, the J call TRBJ1-4, with 7 bases that match TRBD1. The CDR3 spans 14 residues. The J segment lost 3 bases and the V segment lost 6 bases, leaving 4 bases of the junction unmatched. Germline V gives CDR1 SNHLY, CDR2 FYNNEI. The CDR3 sequence is CASRGDSPNEKLFF. CDR3 nucleotide sequence: TGTGCCAGCAGAGGGGACAGTCCTAATGAAAAACTGTTTTTT.

This clonotype appeared many times. V and J are TRBV5-1 and TRBJ2-1, with a tentative D call TRBD2 (7 bases). V lost 4 bases and J 5 bases, leaving 13 bases between the germline ends. Germline V gives CDR1 SGHRS, CDR2 YFSETQ. This CDR3 has 14 amino acids. The chain's CDR3 is CASSDGGPDNEQFF. In DNA, the CDR3 is TGCGCCAGCAGCGACGGGGGGCCTGACAATGAGCAGTTCTTC.

This clonotype appeared many times. This chain's CDR3 is CASSLGTGENYEQYF. The DNA for the CDR3 is TGTGCCAGCAGCTTGGGGACAGGGGAGAATTACGAGCAGTACTTC. This sequence joins TRBV7-6 and TRBJ2-7; 10 nucleotides line up with TRBD1. Germline CDR1 and CDR2: SGHVS and FNYEAQ. V lost 3 bases and J lost 4; bases outside the gene matches: 6. The CDR3 has 15 residues.

The rearrangement uses TRBV5-5 and TRBJ2-7, with D possibly matching TRBD2 (6 bases). Trimming pared 0 bases from V and 3 bases from J, leaving 13 bases between. This CDR3 spans 15 amino acids. The germline V gene encodes CDR1 SGHKS and CDR2 YYEKEE (reference sequence). The CDR3 bases are TGTGCCAGCAGCTTGGCCCCTAGCGAGGTCTACGAGCAGTACTTC. Translating gives CASSLAPSEVYEQYF.

This clonotype was seen repeatedly, ten times or more. The chain employs TRBV12-3 or TRBV12-4 and TRBJ2-1, with 10 bases fitting TRBD2. This CDR3 has 14 amino acids. The V gene end was trimmed by 6 bases and the J gene end by 10 bases; junction bases not matched to a gene: 9. CDR3 nucleotides: TGTGCCAGCAGGGGATCCGGGACTAGCGAGGAGCAGTTCTTC. Protein: CASRGSGTSEEQFF.

This clonotype has ten or more counts. The V call is TRBV7-3, the J call TRBJ1-3; D remains unclear. This CDR3 has 14 amino acids. CDR1 is SGHTA and CDR2 is FQGTGA in the germline V gene. V lost 5 bases and J 1 base, leaving 9 bases between the germline ends. CDR3 region: CASSPGSSGNTIYF. The CDR3, as DNA: TGTGCCAGCAGCCCCGGATCTTCTGGAAACACCATATATTTT.

This clonotype was detected ten times or more. The V gene is TRBV5-5, the J gene TRBJ1-3; 7 bases fit TRBD1. This CDR3 is built from 15 residues. V lost 7 bases and J lost 0; bases outside the gene matches: 7. In germline, CDR1 is SGHKS, CDR2 YYEKEE (reference sequence). In DNA, the CDR3 is TGTGCCAGCGGGGGACAGCTTCACTCTGGAAACACCATATATTTT. This encodes CASGGQLHSGNTIYF.

The sample holds many counts of this clonotype. V gene TRBV19 combines with J gene TRBJ2-1; D assignment may be TRBD1 or TRBD2 (5 bases each). In germline, CDR1 is LNHDA, CDR2 SQIVND (reference sequence). With 4 bases removed from V and 0 bases from J, the gap between germline ends came to 13 bases. This CDR3 has 16 amino acids. The CDR3 nucleotides are TGTGCCAGTAGTACTCCGGGACGGAGCTCCTACAATGAGCAGTTCTTC. The encoded protein is CASSTPGRSSYNEQFF.

This clonotype was seen more than once but under ten times. One end of the junction varies from germline; a read error may be responsible. The genes are TRBV7-7 and TRBJ2-5; D unresolved. From germline, CDR1 is SSHAT and CDR2 FNYEAQ (reference sequence). This CDR3 spans 13 amino acids. The CDR3 is CASSQSHTETQYF. The CDR3 coding sequence is TGTGCTAGCAGCCAGTCCCACACGGAGACCCAGTACTTC. The full variable domain, rest sourced from reference TRBV7-7 and TRBJ2-5, is GAGVSQSPRYKVTKRGQDVTLRCDPISSHATLYWYQQALGQGPEFLTYFNYEAQPDKSGLPSDRFSAERPEGSISTLTIQRTEQRDSAMYRCASSQSHTETQYFGPGTRLLVL.

Many counts were recorded for this clonotype. The genes are TRBV11-2 and TRBJ2-5; D call uncertain. Germline V gives CDR1 SGHAT, CDR2 FQNNGV. This CDR3 region has 14 residues. Between the trimmed V and J ends, which lost 5 bases and 4 bases, there was a span of 14 bases. CDR3 protein: CASSPPPLGETQYF. CDR3 sequence (DNA): TGTGCCAGCAGCCCTCCCCCCTTGGGAGAGACCCAGTACTTC.

This clonotype showed up many times. J is TRBJ2-1 and V is TRBV5-1; D possibly corresponds to TRBD2 (6 bases). The germline gives CDR1 SGHRS, CDR2 YFSETQ. This CDR3 spans 11 amino acids. Trimming removed 6 bases from V and 7 bases from J, with 8 bases in between. In nucleotides, the CDR3 is TGCGCCAGCAACGGGGGTAATGAGCAGTTCTTC. Protein sequence: CASNGGNEQFF.

This clonotype was observed at least ten times. This rearrangement joins TRBV7-9 to TRBJ1-5; TRBD1 matches 12 bases. The CDR3 has 17 residues. J lost 9 bases, V lost 6 bases, and 15 bases had no gene match. CDR1 and CDR2 (germline): SEHNR, FQNEAQ (reference sequence). The DNA for the CDR3 is TGTGCCAGCAGTTATGGGGACAGGGGGCACCGACAAACGCCCCAGCATTTT. This translates into CASSYGDRGHRQTPQHF.

This clonotype was recorded many times. The gene calls are TRBV6-2 or TRBV6-3 and TRBJ2-1, with TRBD1 identical over 7 bases. Germline V lookup: CDR1 MNHEY, CDR2 SVGEGT. After removal of 7 bases from V and 3 bases from J, the junction contained 3 bases not matched to a gene. The CDR3 spans 13 residues. CDR3 sequence (DNA): TGTGCCAGCACCGGGACAGTCTACAATGAGCAGTTCTTC. Its translation is CASTGTVYNEQFF.

This clonotype came up many times. The chain links TRBV5-1 to TRBJ2-3; D remains unclear. The CDR3 sequence is 16 residues long. Germline CDR1 SGHRS, CDR2 YFSETQ. V dropped 2 bases and J dropped 0 bases, with 13 bases sitting between them. CDR3 loop: CASSLLGRPSTDTQYF. The CDR3 DNA reads as TGCGCCAGCAGCTTATTAGGACGGCCTAGCACAGATACGCAGTATTTT. The full variable domain, rest sourced from reference TRBV5-1 and TRBJ2-3, is KAGVTQTPRYLIKTRGQQVTLSCSPISGHRSVSWYQQTPGQGLQFLFEYFSETQRNKGNFPGRFSGRQFSNSRSEMNVSTLELGDSALYLCASSLLGRPSTDTQYFGPGTRLTVL.

This clonotype was seen repeatedly, ten times or more. One end of the junction is discordant with germline, which a read error may explain. This chain connects TRBV5-4 to TRBJ2-5, with 13 bases lining up with TRBD2. Germline loops: CDR1 SGHNT, CDR2 YYREEE (reference sequence). CDR3 length equals 14 residues. In DNA, the CDR3 is TGTGCCAGCAGACACGGGACTAGCGGGGCCATGGGGCACTTC. It translates to CASRHGTSGAMGHF.

This clonotype was counted ten times or more. This chain connects TRBV5-8 to TRBJ2-7, with 10 bases aligning to TRBD1. The germline V gene has CDR1 SGHTS and CDR2 YDEGEE. With 3 bases clipped from V and 6 bases from J, the junction kept 3 bases outside the gene matches. The CDR3 length is 13 residues. The CDR3 protein is CASSWGDRGEQYF. As DNA, the CDR3 is TGTGCCAGCAGCTGGGGGGACAGGGGCGAGCAGTACTTC.

Ten or more counts support this clonotype. The J gene is TRBJ2-2, the V gene TRBV10-3, with 8 bases that match TRBD1. Germline CDR1 and CDR2: ENHRY and SYGVKD. This CDR3 contains 14 residues. V lost 10 bases to trimming and J lost 7 bases; unmatched junction nucleotides: 11. CDR3 loop: CATLDRGGFGELFF. CDR3 bases: TGTGCCACCCTAGACAGGGGTGGATTCGGGGAGCTGTTTTTT.

The chain is built from TRBV10-1 and TRBJ2-2; a weak D match, TRBD1 (6 bases). Trimming took 0 bases from V and 4 from J, leaving 12 bases between them. Germline CDR1 is WNHNN and CDR2 is SYGVQD (reference sequence). This CDR3 spans 16 amino acids. CDR3: CASSESKAGATGELFF. The CDR3 DNA reads TGCGCCAGCAGTGAGTCGAAGGCAGGGGCCACCGGGGAGCTGTTTTTT.

This clonotype was observed many times. The CDR3 coding sequence is TGCAGCGCAAGGGATGGAATCGGGGAAAAACTGTTTTTT. It yields the protein CSARDGIGEKLFF. The genes are TRBV29-1 and TRBJ1-4; no reliable D call. CDR3 size: 13 residues. The germline V and J ends were trimmed by 7 bases and 8 bases, with 17 bases remaining between them. Germline V gene lookup returns CDR1 SQVTM and CDR2 ANQGSEA.

This clonotype has ten or more counts. The V gene is TRBV7-2, the J gene TRBJ2-3; 7 nucleotides line up with TRBD1. Germline V gives CDR1 SGHTA, CDR2 FQGNSA. With 1 base clipped from V and 10 bases from J, the junction kept 2 bases outside the gene matches. This CDR3 contains 12 residues. The CDR3 DNA reads TGTGCCAGCAGCTTAGACAGGGGAGCGCAGTATTTT. This translates into CASSLDRGAQYF.